This entry lists 13 T cell receptor beta chains sequenced from one sample in a study of T cell repertoires in cytomegalovirus infection. TCRdb ran MiXCR on the reads and lists one entry per CDR3 protein. The sample contains more than 45,000 distinct CDR3 sequences, more than 25% of which appear only once. No antigen has been assigned to these receptors. Sequenced sample: PBMCs, sequenced either directly or after in vitro stimulation (not recorded which). All receptors come from a human donor in good health (CMV status not recorded). Some clones in this sample may be carry-over from other donors' samples.

This clonotype has a handful of counts. The rearrangement joins TRBV7-9 to TRBJ2-3; perhaps TRBD1 as D (5 bases). The CDR3 runs to 16 residues. Germline assignment: CDR1 SEHNR and CDR2 FQNEAQ (reference sequence). V was trimmed by 2 bases and J by 6 bases, leaving 18 bases between them. As DNA, the CDR3 is TGTGCCAGCAGCTTAACCCCTACAGGAATGGGGGATACGCAGTATTTT. Translated, it gives CASSLTPTGMGDTQYF.

Ten or more counts support this clonotype. The rearrangement uses TRBV7-7 and TRBJ1-6, with TRBD1 matching over 10 bases. The J segment lost 2 bases and the V segment lost 5 bases, leaving 3 bases of the junction unmatched. This CDR3 contains 16 residues. Looked up from germline, CDR1 is SSHAT and CDR2 is FNYEAQ (reference sequence). This CDR3 reads CASSGTGDPYNSPLHF. DNA for the CDR3: TGTGCCAGCAGCGGGACAGGGGACCCCTATAATTCACCCCTCCACTTT.

This rearrangement joins TRBV20-1 to TRBJ2-4, with TRBD1 matching 8 bases. Per germline, CDR1 DFQATT and CDR2 SNEGSKA (reference sequence). This CDR3 has 17 amino acids. The ends lost 1 base at V and 0 bases at J; junction bases unmatched: 8. The CDR3 coding sequence is TGCAGTGCTAGAGCCACAGGGGGAGTACTAGCCAAAAACATTCAGTACTTC. It is translated as CSARATGGVLAKNIQYF.

This sequence joins TRBV18 and TRBJ1-6, with a possible D match to TRBD1 (6 bases). V was clipped by 1 base and J by 5 bases, with 9 bases between them. Germline-derived CDR1 and CDR2 are KGHSH and LQKENI. The CDR3 is 15 residues long. CDR3 nucleotide sequence: TGTGCCAGCTCACCACTAGGACAGAATAATTCACCCCTCCACTTT. Encoded protein: CASSPLGQNNSPLHF.

The chain combines TRBV18 with TRBJ1-4; perhaps TRBD1 as D (5 bases). Deletions cut 3 bases from V and 4 bases from J, with 9 bases between. CDR3 length: 14 amino acids. Germline assignment: CDR1 KGHSH and CDR2 LQKENI. The CDR3 nucleotides are TGTGCCAGCTCACCGGGACTTTATAATGAAAAACTGTTTTTT. This translates into CASSPGLYNEKLFF. The variable domain in full, with the rest retrieved from reference TRBV18 and TRBJ1-4, is NAGVMQNPRHLVRRRGQEARLRCSPMKGHSHVYWYRQLPEEGLKFMVYLQKENIIDESGMPKERFSAEFPKEGPSILRIQQVVRGDSAAYFCASSPGLYNEKLFFGSGTQLSVL.

The J gene is TRBJ2-7, the V gene TRBV12-3 or TRBV12-4, with D tentatively TRBD1 (6 bases). The CDR3 covers 14 residues. Trimming cost V 2 bases and J 2 bases, with 10 bases left between them. The CDR3 sequence: CASSLLDRAYEQYF. CDR3 DNA sequence: TGTGCCAGCAGTTTATTGGACAGAGCCTACGAGCAGTACTTC.

The chain has TRBV27 and TRBJ2-1; TRBD2 matches 8 bases. The junction had 9 bases not matched to a gene; V was cut back by 5 bases and J by 6 bases. Germline V gives CDR1 MNHEY, CDR2 SMNVEV (reference sequence). The CDR3 totals 15 residues. In DNA, the CDR3 is TGTGCCAGCAGTGCCGACGGGAGGGCCCCCAATGAGCAGTTCTTC. As protein: CASSADGRAPNEQFF.

The chain couples TRBV6-5 to TRBJ2-7, with 8 positions matching TRBD2. Per the germline V gene, CDR1 is MNHEY and CDR2 is SVGAGI. Losses at the gene ends were 6 bases for V and 2 bases for J; bases not matched to a gene: 9. The CDR3 is 15 residues long. The CDR3 here is CASSRGLAGAYEQYF. The CDR3 DNA sequence: TGTGCCAGCAGCCGCGGACTAGCTGGTGCCTACGAGCAGTACTTC.

This chain uses TRBV5-1 with TRBJ1-1, with D possibly matching TRBD1 (5 bases). The germline V and J ends were trimmed by 7 bases and 0 bases, with 13 bases remaining between them. Germline loops: CDR1 SGHRS, CDR2 YFSETQ. The CDR3 has 14 amino acids. The CDR3 protein is CASSKTGMNTEAFF. As DNA, the CDR3 is TGCGCCAGCTCCAAAACAGGCATGAACACTGAAGCTTTCTTT.

This clonotype was found many times. The chain carries TRBV7-6 and TRBJ2-7, with 8 bases aligning to TRBD1. Germline lookup yields CDR1 SGHVS and CDR2 FNYEAQ. The V and J ends lost 5 bases and 1 base, in that order; junction bases with no gene match: 7. CDR3 size: 15 residues. The CDR3 loop is CASSPATGESYEQYF. The CDR3 DNA sequence: TGTGCCAGCAGCCCTGCGACAGGGGAGTCCTACGAGCAGTACTTC.

This clonotype was picked up one time. The V gene is TRBV6-6, the J gene TRBJ2-5; possible D gene TRBD2, 7 bases. Germline lookup yields CDR1 MNHNY and CDR2 SVGAGI (reference sequence). V lost 0 bases, J lost 1 base, and 9 bases lay in between. CDR3 size: 15 residues. CDR3 sequence reads: CASSYSGGGQETQYF. CDR3 coding DNA: TGTGCCAGCAGTTACTCGGGAGGGGGCCAAGAGACCCAGTACTTC.

This sequence joins TRBV5-1 and TRBJ1-1, with TRBD1 matching over 8 bases. This CDR3 spans 15 amino acids. Unmatched junction bases numbered 8, after V lost 3 bases and J lost 4 bases. Germline V gene sequence: CDR1 SGHRS, CDR2 YFSETQ. Written as DNA, the CDR3 is TGCGCCAGCAGCTATGGACAGGGTTTGGGCACTGAAGCTTTCTTT. As protein: CASSYGQGLGTEAFF.

V gene TRBV5-1 combines with J gene TRBJ1-1; no clear D. Germline CDR1 and CDR2: SGHRS and YFSETQ. Trimming pared 3 bases from V and 4 bases from J, leaving 19 bases between. This CDR3 is 16 amino acids long. The CDR3 loop is CASSYDGGRRFTEAFF. The CDR3 nucleotides read TGCGCCAGCAGCTACGATGGTGGCAGGCGATTCACTGAAGCTTTCTTT. The full variable domain, in which reference TRBV5-1 and TRBJ1-1 provide the parts outside the CDR3, is KAGVTQTPRYLIKTRGQQVTLSCSPISGHRSVSWYQQTPGQGLQFLFEYFSETQRNKGNFPGRFSGRQFSNSRSEMNVSTLELGDSALYLCASSYDGGRRFTEAFFGQGTRLTVV.